The T cell receptor beta chain under discussion was sequenced for a study of cytomegalovirus exposure and HLA in healthy donors. The study's findings and limits: 150 to 200 TCR beta chains were listed as cytomegalovirus-associated.

The PCR made use of 60 Vbeta and 13 Jbeta primers. Method: immunoSEQ multiplex PCR; TCRdb's copy keeps in-frame clones and lacks some. The table lists approximately 150,000 clones, around 65% of them singletons. A word on this clone: The antigen remains unidentified.

Specimen: PBMCs. This TCR was recovered from a woman aged 40 to 55 in good health and CMV-seropositive.

For the CDR3, the DNA is TGTGCCAGCAGTCCCGGGACTAGTTCCGGGGAGCTGTTTTTT. This translates into CASSPGTSSGELFF. The V call is TRBV6-4, the J call TRBJ2-2; the match to TRBD2 covers 8 bases. J was trimmed by 6 bases and V by 5 bases; bases with no gene match: 5. CDR1 is MRHNA, CDR2 SNTAGT, per germline. The CDR3 loop spans 14 amino acids.